These T cell receptor beta chains were read from a single sample in a study of blood T cell repertoires in COVID-19. The data were produced by immunoSEQ multiplex PCR, yet TCRdb's version contains in-frame clones alone and is incomplete. The sample records 200,000 to 250,000 clones, 70% to 90% being singletons. The sequencing input was PBMCs or T cells enriched from blood (not recorded which). Receptor source: a woman between 45 and 60 years old in a cohort exposed to, infected with or recovered from COVID-19 (not recorded which). CDR3s include the opening cysteine and the closing phenylalanine or tryptophan. D genes are given only for firm matches. Rows may omit the clone size; those that give it use once, few, many or a size class.

J	V	size	D	CDR3	DNA
TRBJ1-6	TRBV7-2	NA	NA	CASSSGRYSPLHF	TGTGCCAGCAGCAGCGGGAGATATTCACCCCTCCACTTT
TRBJ1-3	TRBV6-5	few	NA	CASRATGNTIYF	TGTGCCAGCAGGGCAACTGGAAACACCATATATTTT
TRBJ2-7	TRBV30	NA	TRBD1	CAWWDRVSEQYF	TGTGCCTGGTGGGACAGGGTATCTGAGCAGTACTTC
TRBJ2-2	TRBV18	NA	TRBD2	CASSPRLAGTGELFF	TGTGCCAGCTCACCAAGACTAGCGGGGACCGGGGAGCTGTTTTTT
TRBJ1-1	TRBV5-1	NA	TRBD1	CASSVTGVGTEAFF	TGCGCCAGCAGCGTCACAGGGGTAGGAACTGAAGCTTTCTTT
TRBJ2-3	TRBV5-1	NA	NA	CASRPGLDTDTQYF	TGCGCCAGCAGACCGGGACTCGACACAGATACGCAGTATTTT
TRBJ2-1	TRBV28	NA	NA	CASSVRNEQFF	TGTGCCAGCAGTGTTAGAAATGAGCAGTTCTTC
TRBJ1-1	TRBV2	NA	TRBD1	CASRGRQGKNTEAFF	TGTGCCAGCAGAGGAAGACAGGGAAAGAACACTGAAGCTTTCTTT
TRBJ1-2	TRBV3-1/TRBV3-2	NA	TRBD1	CASSQDYRGGGYTF	TGTGCCAGCAGCCAGGACTACAGGGGTGGTGGCTACACCTTC
TRBJ1-4	TRBV5-1	NA	NA	CASSSGQSATNEKLFF	TGCGCCAGCAGCTCAGGACAGTCTGCAACTAATGAAAAACTGTTTTTT
TRBJ2-7	TRBV6-2/TRBV6-3	NA	TRBD1	CASSPPDRERPYEQYF	TGTGCCAGCAGCCCCCCCGACAGGGAAAGGCCCTACGAGCAGTACTTC
TRBJ2-3	TRBV6-5	NA	TRBD1	CASRTQGAVTDTQYF	TGTGCCAGTAGGACTCAGGGGGCAGTGACAGATACGCAGTATTTT
TRBJ2-2	TRBV5-1	NA	NA	CASSWTGTLNTGELFF	TGCGCCAGCAGCTGGACCGGGACACTGAACACCGGGGAGCTGTTTTTT
TRBJ2-5	TRBV5-1	NA	NA	CASSLAGGRRETQYF	TGCGCCAGCAGCTTGGCGGGGGGCCGGCGGGAGACCCAGTACTTC
TRBJ2-5	TRBV2	NA	TRBD1	CASNRGLQETQYF	TGTGCCAGCAACAGGGGGCTGCAAGAGACCCAGTACTTC
TRBJ1-4	TRBV5-4	NA	NA	CASSLDREEKLFF	TGTGCCAGCAGCTTGGACAGGGAGGAAAAACTGTTTTTT
TRBJ2-3	TRBV5-1	once	TRBD2	CASSLNAGGADTQYF	TGCGCCAGCAGCTTAAATGCGGGGGGGGCAGATACGCAGTATTTT